The 26 T cell receptor beta chains below all came from one sample that was sequenced in a study of OX40 agonist ivuxolimab in advanced cancers. Sequenced by immunoSEQ multiplex PCR; TCRdb stores in-frame clones only, minus some. Altogether roughly 70,000 clones are present, 80% to 85% being singletons, with the ten largest covering about 0.4%. The material was CD4+ or CD8+ T cells sorted from blood, obtained in a trial of the OX40 agonist ivuxolimab. Receptors originate from an adult with an advanced solid tumor such as melanoma, head and neck, liver or kidney cancer.

The chain links TRBV5-1 to TRBJ2-1, with 7 bases that match TRBD1. Germline loops: CDR1 SGHRS, CDR2 YFSETQ. CDR3 size: 14 residues. Losses at the gene ends were 3 bases for V and 5 bases for J; bases not matched to a gene: 5. The chain's CDR3 is CASSSGTANNEQFF. The CDR3 region has the DNA TGCGCCAGCAGCTCCGGGACAGCCAACAATGAGCAGTTCTTC.

V gene TRBV5-6 combines with J gene TRBJ2-4, with D maybe TRBD1 (6 bases). CDR1 and CDR2 (germline): SGHDT, YYEEEE. The CDR3 runs 19 residues. Between the trimmed V and J ends, which lost 5 bases and 0 bases, there was a span of 24 bases. Here the CDR3 DNA reads TGTGCCAGCAGTTTAAACAGGGTTCGGATCTACTTAGCCAAAAACATTCAGTACTTC. Residues: CASSLNRVRIYLAKNIQYF.

The rearrangement joins TRBV19 to TRBJ2-1; TRBD2 might be the D (6 bases). Trimming took off 6 bases at V and 12 bases at J, with 27 bases between the two ends. The CDR3 runs 16 residues. The germline CDR1 and CDR2 sequences are LNHDA and SQIVND (reference sequence). CDR3 DNA sequence: TGTGCCAGTAGCACCCTCGGGGCCAGCTTGTCGGGGGTGCAGTTCTTC. As protein: CASSTLGASLSGVQFF.

The chain links TRBV6-6 to TRBJ1-2; 9 nucleotides agree with TRBD1. CDR1 and CDR2 (germline): MNHNY, SVGAGI (reference sequence). This CDR3 region has 14 residues. V shed 5 bases, J shed 4 bases, and the junction held 5 bases outside the gene matches. CDR3 region: CASSPGQGSYGYTF. The CDR3 nucleotides are TGTGCCAGCAGTCCGGGACAGGGTTCCTATGGCTACACCTTC.

The chain employs TRBV6-1 and TRBJ1-1, with 8 bases that match TRBD1. The CDR3 loop spans 13 amino acids. V gave up 10 bases and J gave up 0 bases; unmatched junction bases: 4. Germline V gene data show CDR1 as MNHNS and CDR2 as SASEGT. In nucleotides, the CDR3 is TGTGCCATCGAGGACAGGGTGAACACTGAAGCTTTCTTT. Protein sequence: CAIEDRVNTEAFF.

The gene calls are TRBV7-2 and TRBJ1-6, with TRBD1 as a possible D gene (6 bases). V lost 5 bases and J 10 bases, leaving 18 bases between the germline ends. The CDR3 has 15 residues. CDR1 and CDR2 from the germline V gene are SGHTA and FQGNSA. For the CDR3, the DNA is TGTGCCAGCAGCCGTGGACAGCGGCCATCCTCACCCCTCCACTTT. Amino acids: CASSRGQRPSSPLHF.

This clone has a single count. The gene calls are TRBV11-3 and TRBJ2-1; 11 bases agree with TRBD1. From germline, CDR1 is SGHNT and CDR2 YENEEA. The CDR3 totals 15 residues. After removal of 5 bases from V and 10 bases from J, the junction contained 10 bases not matched to a gene. This chain's CDR3 is CASSGPGQGVLEQFF. The CDR3, as DNA: TGTGCCAGCAGCGGGCCGGGACAGGGGGTTTTAGAGCAGTTCTTC.

This clone was recorded only once. The chain joins TRBV29-1 to TRBJ2-3; 8 bases are shared with TRBD2. The germline CDR1 and CDR2 sequences are SQVTM and ANQGSEA. The CDR3 is made up of 15 amino acids. V was pared by 1 base and J by 14 bases, with 17 bases of the junction left unmatched. CDR3 amino acids: CSVEAPRAGGGFRYF. The CDR3, as DNA: TGCAGCGTTGAAGCCCCGCGCGCGGGGGGCGGGTTTCGGTATTTT.

V and J are TRBV20-1 and TRBJ2-1; D remains unclear. This CDR3 comprises 11 residues. Trimming pared 3 bases from V and 5 bases from J, leaving 5 bases between. The germline V gene has CDR1 DFQATT and CDR2 SNEGSKA (reference sequence). DNA of the CDR3: TGCAGTGCTAGGAAAAACAATGAGCAGTTCTTC. Translated, it gives CSARKNNEQFF.

The chain uses TRBV6-1 and TRBJ1-2; a weak D match, TRBD1 (5 bases). This CDR3 is built from 14 residues. Germline CDR1 and CDR2: MNHNS and SASEGT. The V end was cut by 2 bases, the J end by 7 bases, with 14 bases between. For the CDR3, the DNA is TGTGCCAGCAGTGAATGGGGGGGAGACGGTGGCTACACCTTC. Residues: CASSEWGGDGGYTF.

This rearrangement joins TRBV30 to TRBJ1-2; TRBD1 might be the D (5 bases). The CDR3 sequence is 13 residues long. V lost 1 base and J lost 0, with 6 bases in between. Germline CDR1 GTSNPN, CDR2 SVGIG (reference sequence). The CDR3 spells CAWSEQANYGYTF. The CDR3 nucleotides read TGTGCCTGGAGTGAACAGGCTAACTATGGCTACACCTTC.

The V and J genes are TRBV6-6 and TRBJ1-1; D unclear. In germline, CDR1 is MNHNY, CDR2 SVGAGI (reference sequence). The CDR3 contains 14 residues. V was trimmed by 2 bases and J by 5 bases, leaving 12 bases between them. The CDR3 DNA sequence: TGTGCCAGCAGTTACGACCTTTGGGTTACTGAAGCTTTCTTT. Its protein is CASSYDLWVTEAFF.

This chain connects TRBV19 to TRBJ1-6; 7 bases map to TRBD1. The trim removed 6 bases at V and 3 bases at J, leaving 5 bases unmatched. There are 15 residues in the CDR3. Per germline, CDR1 LNHDA and CDR2 SQIVND (reference sequence). DNA of the CDR3: TGTGCCAGTAGGTCGGGACAGAACTATAATTCACCCCTCCACTTT. This codes for CASRSGQNYNSPLHF.

This clone has just a few counts. DNA of the CDR3: TGTGCCAGCAGCTTAGTCGTGTGGTCTAGCAATCAGCCCCAGCATTTT. Amino acids: CASSLVVWSSNQPQHF. The chain is built from TRBV7-8 and TRBJ1-5, with no clear D. CDR1 and CDR2 from the germline V gene are SGHVS and FQNEAQ. The CDR3 consists of 16 residues. V lost 1 base and J 0 bases, leaving 10 bases between the germline ends.

This clone has a handful of counts. The gene calls are TRBV18 and TRBJ2-5; the match to TRBD1 covers 8 bases. Per the germline V gene, CDR1 is KGHSH and CDR2 is LQKENI. The V and J ends lost 4 bases and 5 bases, in that order; junction bases with no gene match: 6. The length of the CDR3 is 14 residues. In DNA, the CDR3 is TGTGCCAGCTCACAGGACAGGGCCAGGGAGACCCAGTACTTC. Its protein is CASSQDRARETQYF.

Points on this clone: No conserved phenylalanine or tryptophan is present at the end of the CDR3, so a read error is the likely explanation. The limits of the CDR3 on the DNA are not certain, so only TCRdb's listed CDR3 is given. J is TRBJ1-2 and V is TRBV30. Germline V gives CDR1 GTSNPN, CDR2 SVGIG (reference sequence). A total of 10 residues make up the CDR3, ends included. The CDR3 sequence: CAWGPEGSRL.

V usage is TRBV19 and J usage is TRBJ1-1, with TRBD1 matching over 12 bases. Trimming removed 7 bases from V and 3 bases from J; junction bases left unmatched: 6. This CDR3 has 15 amino acids. Germline V gene lookup returns CDR1 LNHDA and CDR2 SQIVND (reference sequence). In DNA form, the CDR3 reads TGTGCCAGTAAACCGGGACAGGGGGCGGACACTGAAGCTTTCTTT. Translation: CASKPGQGADTEAFF.

This clone showed up just once. V is TRBV7-7 and J is TRBJ2-3, with a possible D match to TRBD2 (6 bases). The V gene's germline CDR1 is SSHAT and CDR2 FNYEAQ (reference sequence). This CDR3 has 15 residues. The V gene lost 5 bases and the J gene lost 2 bases, with 14 bases spanning the gap. The CDR3 sequence is CASSPRDSTTDTQYF. As DNA, the CDR3 is TGTGCCAGCAGCCCCCGGGACTCAACCACAGATACGCAGTATTTT.

This clone appeared a single time. The rearrangement links TRBV27 to TRBJ2-1; D not resolved. The CDR3 sequence is 14 residues long. V lost 5 bases and J lost 5, with 13 bases in between. CDR1 is MNHEY and CDR2 is SMNVEV in the germline V gene (reference sequence). The CDR3 loop is CASSEPGWNNEQFF. CDR3 coding DNA: TGTGCCAGCAGTGAACCAGGTTGGAACAATGAGCAGTTCTTC.

V gene TRBV5-1 combines with J gene TRBJ2-2, with 10 bases lining up with TRBD1. This CDR3 is 17 amino acids long. V was pared by 3 bases and J by 2 bases, with 7 bases of the junction left unmatched. Germline CDR1 reads SGHRS; CDR2 reads YFSETQ. CDR3 sequence (DNA): TGCGCCAGCAGCTCCGGACAGGGGGGCGTTAACACCGGGGAGCTGTTTTTT. The encoded protein is CASSSGQGGVNTGELFF.

The chain combines TRBV4-3 with TRBJ1-2, with unresolved D. CDR3 size: 14 residues. Germline V lookup: CDR1 LGHNA, CDR2 YSLEER. The ends were cut back, 1 base at V and 2 bases at J, with 8 bases in the middle. CDR3 sequence reads: CASSQGRINYGYTF. The CDR3 DNA is TGCGCCAGCAGCCAAGGCCGAATCAACTATGGCTACACCTTC.

This chain uses TRBV18 with TRBJ1-4; no definite D call. The V gene lost 6 bases and the J gene lost 0 bases, with 5 bases spanning the gap. Germline loops: CDR1 KGHSH, CDR2 LQKENI. This CDR3 contains 13 residues. In DNA, the CDR3 is TGTGCCAGCTCCTGGTCAACTAATGAAAAACTGTTTTTT. This encodes CASSWSTNEKLFF.

This clone rates as medium-sized. The rearrangement uses TRBV5-6 and TRBJ1-6; the D gene is possibly TRBD1 (6 bases). Trimming removed 4 bases from V and 7 bases from J, with 12 bases in between. Germline V lookup: CDR1 SGHDT, CDR2 YYEEEE. This CDR3 has 14 amino acids. The CDR3 spells CASSQGTPNSPLHF. For the CDR3, the DNA is TGTGCCAGCAGCCAGGGGACGCCAAATTCACCCCTCCACTTT. Filled out from reference TRBV5-6 and TRBJ1-6, the complete variable domain reads DAGVTQSPTHLIKTRGQQVTLRCSPKSGHDTVSWYQQALGQGPQFIFQYYEEEERQRGNFPDRFSGHQFPNYSSELNVNALLLGDSALYLCASSQGTPNSPLHFGNGTRLTVT.

The V gene is TRBV7-8, the J gene TRBJ2-5; D is undetermined. From germline, CDR1 is SGHVS and CDR2 FQNEAQ. Deletions cut 5 bases from V and 5 bases from J, with 9 bases between. The CDR3 length is 12 residues. The CDR3 DNA follows: TGTGCCAGCAGCCGAGCAAGCGAGACCCAGTACTTC. Its translation is CASSRASETQYF.

The chain joins TRBV6-1 to TRBJ2-2; TRBD1 or TRBD2 may be the D gene (5 bases each). The ends were cut back, 7 bases at V and 4 bases at J, with 10 bases in the middle. The length of the CDR3 is 13 residues. Germline V lookup: CDR1 MNHNS, CDR2 SASEGT. In nucleotides, the CDR3 is TGTGCCAGCATGCCGGGACCCACCGGGGAGCTGTTTTTT. Its translation is CASMPGPTGELFF.

The CDR3 here is CASSLDTYEQYF. The CDR3 DNA is TGTGCCAGCAGCTTGGATACCTACGAGCAGTACTTC. The chain recombines TRBV5-4 with TRBJ2-7; no reliable D call. CDR1 and CDR2 from the germline V gene are SGHNT and YYREEE (reference sequence). The V end lost 0 bases, the J end lost 2 bases, and 3 bases lay between the germline ends. The CDR3 consists of 12 residues.